This T cell receptor beta chain was retrieved from a study of shared clonotypes between healthy human individuals. Study results and caveats: Naive subsets typically showed greater estimated richness than memory subsets. Lower generation probabilities were found for non-shared clonotypes than for those shared by all four donors.

The table came from immunoSEQ multiplex PCR; TCRdb's copy has only in-frame clones and leaves some out. The table shows millions of clones, with more than 85% occurring only once. Terminally differentiated effector memory CD45RA+ cells were excluded from the naive CD8 cells, which were CD45RO-negative and positively selected for CCR7. Healthy and HIV-negative, the adult donors had no recent acute infections or vaccinations. This CDR3 is 15 amino acids long. The V segment lost 6 bases and the J segment 2 bases; nucleotides outside the gene matches: 6. Germline-derived CDR1 and CDR2 are MNHEY and SMNVEV (reference sequence). A note on this clone: Its antigen remains unknown.

The source material was naive CD8+ T cells from PBMCs. This TCR was recovered from a man between 18 and 35 years old in good health. Some clones in this sample may be carry-over from other donors' samples. The chain is built from TRBV27 and TRBJ2-7, with 11 bases identical to TRBD2. CDR3 bases: TGTGCCAGCAGGATCGCTAGCGGGAGGACCTACGAGCAGTACTTC. As protein: CASRIASGRTYEQYF.